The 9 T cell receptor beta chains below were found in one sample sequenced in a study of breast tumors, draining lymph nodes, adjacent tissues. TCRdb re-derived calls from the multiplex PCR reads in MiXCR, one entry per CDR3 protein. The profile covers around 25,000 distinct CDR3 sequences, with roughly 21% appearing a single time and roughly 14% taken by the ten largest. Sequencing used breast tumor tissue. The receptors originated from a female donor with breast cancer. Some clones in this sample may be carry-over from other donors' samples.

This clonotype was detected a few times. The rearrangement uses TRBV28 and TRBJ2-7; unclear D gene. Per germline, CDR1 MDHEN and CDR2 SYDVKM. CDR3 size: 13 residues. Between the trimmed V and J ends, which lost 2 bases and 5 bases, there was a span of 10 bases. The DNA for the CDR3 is TGTGCCAGCAGTTTAACCAGCTACCACGAGCAGTACTTC. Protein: CASSLTSYHEQYF.

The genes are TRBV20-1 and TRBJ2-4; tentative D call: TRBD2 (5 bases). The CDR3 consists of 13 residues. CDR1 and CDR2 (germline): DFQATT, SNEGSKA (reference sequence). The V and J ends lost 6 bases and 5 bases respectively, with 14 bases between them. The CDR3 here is CSAEGSPENIQYF. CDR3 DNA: TGCAGTGCCGAGGGATCTCCCGAAAACATTCAGTACTTC.

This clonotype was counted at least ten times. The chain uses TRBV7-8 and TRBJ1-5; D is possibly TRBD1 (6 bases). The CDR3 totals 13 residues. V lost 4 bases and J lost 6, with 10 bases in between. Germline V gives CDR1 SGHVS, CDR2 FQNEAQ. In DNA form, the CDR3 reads TGTGCCAGCAGCTACGTACAGGGTCAGCCCCAGCATTTT. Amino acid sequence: CASSYVQGQPQHF.

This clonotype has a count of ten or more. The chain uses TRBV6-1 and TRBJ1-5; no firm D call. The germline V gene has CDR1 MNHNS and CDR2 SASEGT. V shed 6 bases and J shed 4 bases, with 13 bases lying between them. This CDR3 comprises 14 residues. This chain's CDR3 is CASRSGIGNQPQHF. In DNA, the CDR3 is TGTGCCAGCAGGTCCGGCATAGGGAATCAGCCCCAGCATTTT.

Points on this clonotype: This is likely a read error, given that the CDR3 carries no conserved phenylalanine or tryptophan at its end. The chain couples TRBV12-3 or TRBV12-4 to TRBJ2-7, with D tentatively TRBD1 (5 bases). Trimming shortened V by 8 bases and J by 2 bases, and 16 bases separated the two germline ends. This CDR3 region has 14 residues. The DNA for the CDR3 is TGTGCCAGCGGTTCCAGACAGAGTGCCTACGAGCAGTACTCC. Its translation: CASGSRQSAYEQYS.

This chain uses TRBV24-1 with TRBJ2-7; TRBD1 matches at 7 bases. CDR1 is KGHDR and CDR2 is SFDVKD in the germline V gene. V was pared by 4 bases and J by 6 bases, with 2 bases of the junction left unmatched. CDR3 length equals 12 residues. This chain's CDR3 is CATSDAGGEQYF. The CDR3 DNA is TGTGCCACCAGTGACGCAGGGGGCGAGCAGTACTTC.

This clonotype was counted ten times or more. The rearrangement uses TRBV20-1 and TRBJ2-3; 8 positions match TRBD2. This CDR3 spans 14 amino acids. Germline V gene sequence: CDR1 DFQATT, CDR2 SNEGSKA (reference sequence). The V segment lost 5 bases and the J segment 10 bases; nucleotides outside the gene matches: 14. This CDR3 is CSAPLRGGWEAQYF. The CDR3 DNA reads TGCAGTGCTCCCTTACGGGGGGGATGGGAAGCGCAGTATTTT.

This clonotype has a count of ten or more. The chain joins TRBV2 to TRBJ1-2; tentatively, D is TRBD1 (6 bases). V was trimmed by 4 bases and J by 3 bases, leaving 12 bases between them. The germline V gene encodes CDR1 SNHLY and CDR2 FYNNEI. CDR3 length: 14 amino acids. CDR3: CASSASAGDYGYTF. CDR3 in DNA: TGTGCCAGCAGTGCGTCGGCAGGGGACTATGGCTACACCTTC.

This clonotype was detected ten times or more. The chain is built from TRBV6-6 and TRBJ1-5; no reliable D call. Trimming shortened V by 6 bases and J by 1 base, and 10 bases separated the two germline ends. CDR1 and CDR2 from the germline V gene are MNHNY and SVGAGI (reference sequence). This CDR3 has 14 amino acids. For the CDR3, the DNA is TGTGCCAGCAGGGGAGCGGGGAGCAATCAGCCCCAGCATTTT. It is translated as CASRGAGSNQPQHF.